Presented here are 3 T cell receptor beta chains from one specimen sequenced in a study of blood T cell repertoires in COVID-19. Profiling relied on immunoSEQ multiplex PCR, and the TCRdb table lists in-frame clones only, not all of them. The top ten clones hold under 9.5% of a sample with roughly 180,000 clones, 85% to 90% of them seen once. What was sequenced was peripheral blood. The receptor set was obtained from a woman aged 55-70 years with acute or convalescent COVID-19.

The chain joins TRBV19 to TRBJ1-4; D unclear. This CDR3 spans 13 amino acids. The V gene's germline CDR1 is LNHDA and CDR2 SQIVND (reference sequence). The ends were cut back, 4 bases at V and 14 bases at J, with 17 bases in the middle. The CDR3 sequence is CASSTNTIGALFF. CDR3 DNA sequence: TGTGCCAGTAGTACAAACACCATTGGAGCTCTGTTTTTT.

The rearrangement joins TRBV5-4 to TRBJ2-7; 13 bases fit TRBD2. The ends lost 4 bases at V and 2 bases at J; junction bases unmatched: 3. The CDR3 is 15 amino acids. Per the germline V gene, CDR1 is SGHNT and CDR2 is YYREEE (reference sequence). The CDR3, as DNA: TGTGCCAGCAGCGTGGGGACTAGCGGGGCCTACGAGCAGTACTTC. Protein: CASSVGTSGAYEQYF.

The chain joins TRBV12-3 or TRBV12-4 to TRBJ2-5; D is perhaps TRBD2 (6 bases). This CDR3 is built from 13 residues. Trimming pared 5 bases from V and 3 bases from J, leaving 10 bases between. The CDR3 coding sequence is TGTGCCAGCAGTATGGCGGGAAAAGAGACCCAGTACTTC. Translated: CASSMAGKETQYF.